This TCR beta chain was retrieved from a study of Ad26.COV2.S vaccination and SARS-CoV-2 variants. Germline assignment: CDR1 DFQATT and CDR2 SNEGSKA (reference sequence). This CDR3 contains 11 residues. Trimming removed 3 bases from V and 11 bases from J; junction bases left unmatched: 2. Specified treatment: 15 to 20 received Ad26.COV2.S at low or high dose, single or two shots; about 5 received placebo; per-sample allocation not given. Samples analyzed were those drawn on day 63 after the first vaccine or placebo injection. Within Boston, the person who donated was an adult of 18-55 years. Sequencing was performed with immunoSEQ multiplex PCR; in TCRdb, only in-frame clones are kept and a portion is missing. Found here are about 380,000 clones, 83% of them singletons; the top ten hold almost 7.5%.

This material consisted of peripheral blood, taken in a trial of Ad26.COV2.S vaccine versus placebo. This clonotype originated in a person between 18 and 65 years old who received the Ad26.COV2.S COVID-19 vaccine or a placebo. The V gene is TRBV20-1, the J gene TRBJ1-4, with 8 bases lining up with TRBD1. CDR3 in DNA: TGCAGTGCTAGGGACAGGGTGAAACTGTTTTTT. This sequence encodes CSARDRVKLFF.